This TCR beta chain was observed in a study of T cells after somatic rescue of genetic block. Some clones are missing from TCRdb's copy, which holds only in-frame ones; the method was immunoSEQ multiplex PCR. The repertoire holds some 74,000 clones, with approximately 91% as singletons. Germline V gene lookup returns CDR1 KGHSH and CDR2 LQKENI. With 3 bases clipped from V and 5 bases from J, the junction kept 5 bases outside the gene matches. The CDR3 has 14 amino acids. J is TRBJ2-5 and V is TRBV18; 8 bases line up with TRBD2. The receptor's source is a man younger than 45. The sample was peripheral blood mononuclear cells (PBMCs). In DNA, the CDR3 is TGTGCCAGCTCACCGACACAGCGGGGGGAGACCCAGTACTTC. As protein: CASSPTQRGETQYF.